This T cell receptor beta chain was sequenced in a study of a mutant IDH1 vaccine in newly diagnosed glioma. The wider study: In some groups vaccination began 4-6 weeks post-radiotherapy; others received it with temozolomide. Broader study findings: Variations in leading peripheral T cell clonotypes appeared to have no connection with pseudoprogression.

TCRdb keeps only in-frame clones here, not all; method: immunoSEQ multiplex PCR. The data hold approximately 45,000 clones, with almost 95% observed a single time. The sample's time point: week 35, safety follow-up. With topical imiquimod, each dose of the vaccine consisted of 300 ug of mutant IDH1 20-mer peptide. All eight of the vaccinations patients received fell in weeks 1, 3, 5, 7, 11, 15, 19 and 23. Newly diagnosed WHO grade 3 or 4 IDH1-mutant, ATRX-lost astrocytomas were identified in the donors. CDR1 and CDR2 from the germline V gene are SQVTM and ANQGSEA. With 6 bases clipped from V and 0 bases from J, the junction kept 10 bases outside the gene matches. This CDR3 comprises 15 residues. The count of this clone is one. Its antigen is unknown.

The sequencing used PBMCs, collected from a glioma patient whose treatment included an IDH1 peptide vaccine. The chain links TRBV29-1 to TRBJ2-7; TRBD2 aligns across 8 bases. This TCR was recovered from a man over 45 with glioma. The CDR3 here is CSVALTSGSSYEQYF. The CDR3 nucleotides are TGCAGCGTCGCTTTAACTAGCGGTTCCTCCTACGAGCAGTACTTC.